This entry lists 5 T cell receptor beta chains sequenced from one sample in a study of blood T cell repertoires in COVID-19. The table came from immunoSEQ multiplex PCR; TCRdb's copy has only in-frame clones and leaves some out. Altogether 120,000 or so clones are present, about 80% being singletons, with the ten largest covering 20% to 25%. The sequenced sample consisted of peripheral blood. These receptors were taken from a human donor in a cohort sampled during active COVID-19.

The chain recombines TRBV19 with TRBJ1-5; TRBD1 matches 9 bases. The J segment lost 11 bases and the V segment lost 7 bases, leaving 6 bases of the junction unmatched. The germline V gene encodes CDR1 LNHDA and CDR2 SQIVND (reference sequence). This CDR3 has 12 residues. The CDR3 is CASKQGAIAQHF. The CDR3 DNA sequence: TGTGCCAGTAAACAGGGGGCAATAGCCCAGCATTTT.

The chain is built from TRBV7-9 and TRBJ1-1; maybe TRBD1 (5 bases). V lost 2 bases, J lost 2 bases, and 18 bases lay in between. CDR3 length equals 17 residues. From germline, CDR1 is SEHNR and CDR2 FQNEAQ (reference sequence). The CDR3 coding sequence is TGTGCCAGCAGCTTATGGGGAGGTGGGGGATCTAACACTGAAGCTTTCTTT. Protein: CASSLWGGGGSNTEAFF.

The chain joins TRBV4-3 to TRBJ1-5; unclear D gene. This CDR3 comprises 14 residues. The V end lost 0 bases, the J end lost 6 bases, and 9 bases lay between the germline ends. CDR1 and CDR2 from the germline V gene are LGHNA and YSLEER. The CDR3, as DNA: TGCGCCAGCAGCCAAGATAGAGTACTTCAGCCCCAGCATTTT. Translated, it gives CASSQDRVLQPQHF.

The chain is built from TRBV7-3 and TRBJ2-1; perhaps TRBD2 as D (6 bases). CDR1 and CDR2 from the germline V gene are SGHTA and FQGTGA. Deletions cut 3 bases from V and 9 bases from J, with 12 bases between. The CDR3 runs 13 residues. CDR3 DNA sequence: TGTGCCAGCAGCTTCATTAGCGGCGGTGAGCAGTTCTTC. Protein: CASSFISGGEQFF.

The CDR3 nucleotides are TGTGCCAGTAGTTTCGCACGGGGGACTGAAGCTTTCTTT. This gives the protein CASSFARGTEAFF. V usage is TRBV19 and J usage is TRBJ1-1, with D possibly TRBD1 on 5 matching bases. The germline gives CDR1 LNHDA, CDR2 SQIVND (reference sequence). Trimming took off 5 bases at V and 5 bases at J, with 12 bases between the two ends. The CDR3 consists of 13 residues.